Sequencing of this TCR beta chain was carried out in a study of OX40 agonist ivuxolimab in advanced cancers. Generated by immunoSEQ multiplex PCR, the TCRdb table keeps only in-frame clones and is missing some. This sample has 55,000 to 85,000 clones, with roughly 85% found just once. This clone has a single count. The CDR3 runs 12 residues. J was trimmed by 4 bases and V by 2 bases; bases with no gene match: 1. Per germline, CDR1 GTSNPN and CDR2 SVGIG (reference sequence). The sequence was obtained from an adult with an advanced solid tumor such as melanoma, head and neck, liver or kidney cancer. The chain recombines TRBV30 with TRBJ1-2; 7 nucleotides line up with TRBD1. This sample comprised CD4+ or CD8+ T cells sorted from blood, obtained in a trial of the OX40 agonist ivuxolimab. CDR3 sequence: CAWSRQGYGYTF. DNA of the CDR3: TGTGCCTGGAGTCGACAGGGCTATGGCTACACCTTC.